These T cell receptor beta chains were read from a single sample in a study of shared clonotypes between healthy human individuals. Data came from immunoSEQ multiplex PCR; TCRdb stores just in-frame clones and leaves some out. The sample records 980,000 or so clones, less than 85% being singletons. The specimen sequenced was memory CD4+ T cells sorted from blood. The receptors were gathered from a man aged 18-30 years in good health. CDR3s include the opening cysteine and the closing phenylalanine or tryptophan. D genes are given only for firm matches. Clone size is not always given. Where it is, it says once, few, many or a class for expanded clones.

TRBV30,few,-,TRBJ1-3,CAWGVGQISSGNTIYF,TGTGCCTGGGGGGTCGGACAGATAAGCTCTGGAAACACCATATATTTT
TRBV2,-,TRBD1,TRBJ1-1,CASRTGTGSTEAFF,TGTGCCAGCAGGACCGGGACAGGGTCGACTGAAGCTTTCTTT
TRBV5-6,-,TRBD1,TRBJ2-1,CASSLSGTGHEQFF,TGTGCCAGCAGCTTGTCCGGGACAGGGCATGAGCAGTTCTTC
TRBV6-5,-,-,TRBJ1-1,CASSYSSRMNTEAFF,TGTGCCAGCAGTTACTCGAGCCGGATGAACACTGAAGCTTTCTTT
TRBV6-5,-,-,TRBJ2-7,CASRILTGGEQYF,TGTGCCAGCAGGATCTTAACCGGGGGCGAGCAGTACTTC
TRBV28,-,TRBD2,TRBJ2-3,CASSLGLAGTDTQYF,TGTGCCAGCAGTCTGGGACTAGCGGGAACAGATACGCAGTATTTT
TRBV5-1,once,-,TRBJ2-1,CASSFGRTSGNEQFF,TGCGCCAGCAGCTTCGGTCGGACCTCCGGGAATGAGCAGTTCTTC
TRBV7-2,once,-,TRBJ2-7,CASSLSGYEQYF,TGTGCCAGCAGCTTAAGTGGTTACGAGCAGTACTTC
TRBV29-1,few,TRBD1,TRBJ1-2,CSVGQGQGSSYGYTF,TGCAGCGTTGGTCAAGGACAGGGATCTTCGTATGGCTACACCTTC
TRBV6-6,-,TRBD1,TRBJ1-3,CASSSRTGDSGNTIYF,TGTGCCAGCAGTTCGCGAACAGGGGACTCTGGAAACACCATATATTTT
TRBV10-3,-,TRBD1,TRBJ1-2,CAISESLGTGSGGYTF,TGTGCCATCAGTGAGTCGCTCGGGACAGGTTCGGGAGGCTACACCTTC
TRBV21-1,-,-,TRBJ2-2,CASSKEGGLFF,TGTGCCAGCAGCAAAGAGGGAGGGCTGTTTTTT
TRBV7-3,-,TRBD1,TRBJ1-2,CASSPTGGGGYTF,TGTGCCAGCAGCCCGACAGGGGGCGGCGGCTACACCTTC
TRBV19,-,-,TRBJ2-7,CASSIGLAATYEQYF,TGTGCCAGTAGTATTGGGCTAGCTGCAACCTACGAGCAGTACTTC
TRBV11-2,-,-,TRBJ1-5,CASSLDINQPQHF,TGTGCCAGCAGCTTAGATATAAATCAGCCCCAGCATTTT
TRBV9,-,-,TRBJ1-5,CASSVWLGCSYSNQPQHF,TGTGCCAGCAGCGTATGGCTTGGTTGCTCGTATAGCAATCAGCCCCAGCATTTT
TRBV7-2,few,TRBD2,TRBJ2-1,CASSRQTSGGARNEQFF,TGTGCCAGCAGTCGCCAGACTAGCGGGGGGGCCAGGAATGAGCAGTTCTTC
TRBV9,-,TRBD1,TRBJ1-6,CASSAGQGGNSPLHF,TGTGCCAGCAGCGCCGGACAGGGGGGGAATTCACCCCTCCACTTT
TRBV7-8,-,-,TRBJ2-3,CASSLVVYGESTDTQYF,TGTGCCAGCAGCTTAGTGGTTTATGGGGAAAGCACAGATACGCAGTATTTT
TRBV5-4,-,-,TRBJ2-5,CASSLVGVETQYF,TGTGCCAGCAGCTTGGTAGGGGTAGAGACCCAGTACTTC
TRBV6-5,-,-,TRBJ2-7,CASSYSGVGLYEQYF,TGTGCCAGCAGTTACTCCGGGGTCGGGCTCTACGAGCAGTACTTC
TRBV10-3,few,-,TRBJ2-7,CAISESGLLSSYEQYF,TGTGCCATCAGTGAGTCCGGACTTCTCAGCTCCTACGAGCAGTACTTC
TRBV11-2,-,TRBD1,TRBJ2-1,CASSEIRGSRNEQFF,TGTGCCAGCAGCGAGATCAGGGGGAGCAGGAATGAGCAGTTCTTC
TRBV5-1,-,TRBD2,TRBJ2-1,CASSPSPGTSGNAYNEQFF,TGCGCCAGCAGCCCCTCACCCGGGACTAGCGGGAATGCCTACAATGAGCAGTTCTTC
TRBV5-3,-,-,TRBJ2-7,CARSLRDTNSYEQYF,TGTGCCAGAAGCTTGCGGGACACCAACTCCTACGAGCAGTACTTC
TRBV6-5,-,-,TRBJ2-1,CASSMGGQINEQFF,TGTGCCAGCAGCATGGGGGGACAGATCAATGAGCAGTTCTTC
TRBV28,few,-,TRBJ2-1,CASTRAYNEQFF,TGTGCCAGCACCCGCGCCTACAATGAGCAGTTCTTC
TRBV10-3,many,-,TRBJ2-5,CAISNLQETQYF,TGTGCCATCAGCAACCTCCAAGAGACCCAGTACTTC
TRBV7-8,-,TRBD1,TRBJ2-7,CASSFRQGSYEQYF,TGTGCCAGCAGCTTCCGACAGGGCAGCTACGAGCAGTACTTC
TRBV9,-,-,TRBJ2-5,CASSVAPTGQETQYF,TGTGCCAGCAGCGTAGCTCCGACAGGCCAAGAGACCCAGTACTTC
TRBV10-2,-,-,TRBJ1-1,CASSVDGNTEAFF,TGCGCCAGCAGTGTAGACGGTAACACTGAAGCTTTCTTT
TRBV12-5,few,TRBD2,TRBJ2-2,CASASGLAGTGELFF,TGTGCTAGTGCCTCGGGGCTAGCGGGCACCGGGGAGCTGTTTTTT
TRBV7-2,few,TRBD2,TRBJ2-7,CASTLPGGRTEQYF,TGTGCCAGCACCCTCCCGGGCGGGAGGACCGAGCAGTACTTC
TRBV6-6,once,-,TRBJ2-7,CASMASTYEQYF,TGTGCCAGCATGGCATCTACCTACGAGCAGTACTTC
TRBV7-2,-,TRBD2,TRBJ2-7,CASSPSGRAYEQYF,TGTGCCAGCAGCCCTAGCGGGAGGGCATACGAGCAGTACTTC
TRBV7-7,-,TRBD2,TRBJ2-7,CASSLGRAGTYEQYF,TGTGCTAGCAGCTTAGGGCGAGCGGGGACCTACGAGCAGTACTTC
TRBV7-2,-,-,TRBJ2-6,CASSYTSGANVLTF,TGTGCCAGCAGCTACACCTCAGGGGCCAACGTCCTGACTTTC
TRBV30,-,-,TRBJ2-5,CARCGPNQETQYF,TGTGCCCGATGTGGACCAAACCAAGAGACCCAGTACTTC
TRBV6-5,-,-,TRBJ1-6,CASSPGANSPLHF,TGTGCCAGCAGCCCGGGCGCCAATTCACCCCTCCACTTT
TRBV6-5,-,-,TRBJ1-4,CASSYQGSNEKLFF,TGTGCCAGCAGTTACCAGGGCTCTAATGAAAAACTGTTTTTT
TRBV5-1,-,-,TRBJ1-4,CASSLRGGGEKLFF,TGCGCCAGCAGCTTGAGGGGCGGAGGCGAAAAACTGTTTTTT
TRBV2,-,-,TRBJ1-1,CASTFTEINTEAFF,TGTGCCAGCACTTTTACGGAGATCAACACTGAAGCTTTCTTT
TRBV10-3,-,-,TRBJ1-1,CAISGTMNTEAFF,TGTGCCATCAGTGGGACAATGAACACTGAAGCTTTCTTT
TRBV18,-,-,TRBJ1-4,CASSPPGQTNEKLFF,TGTGCCAGCTCACCACCGGGACAAACTAATGAAAAACTGTTTTTT